This T cell receptor beta chain was captured in a study of T cells in Graves' hyperthyroidism and ophthalmopathy. Findings and limits, study-wide: It was a median around seven months before onset that the model predicted ophthalmopathy.

Ahead of any ophthalmopathy symptoms, the blood sample was obtained at the first diagnosis of hyperthyroidism. More than 9.5 ml fresh peripheral blood yielded the PBMCs. Authors of the study amplified TCR beta CDR3 regions from RNA transcripts. First-round RT-PCR of the TCR CDR3 relied on the HTBI primer set. A single record per CDR3 protein comes from TCRdb applying MiXCR to the multiplex PCR reads. The table has about 580,000 distinct CDR3 sequences, approximately 15% seen once. This clonotype was found many times. Its target is unknown. Germline CDR1 MDHEN, CDR2 SYDVKM. The length of the CDR3 is 16 residues. Trimming removed 1 base from V and 4 bases from J; junction bases left unmatched: 4.

The origin of this receptor is a woman aged 25 to 39 with Graves' hyperthyroidism that later progressed to Graves' ophthalmopathy. Sequencing was carried out using blood. V usage is TRBV28 and J usage is TRBJ2-2, with TRBD2 matching 9 bases. Here the CDR3 DNA reads TGTGCCAGCAGTTTATTGACGCGGGAGGGCACCGGGGAGCTGTTTTTT. It codes for CASSLLTREGTGELFF.